This T cell receptor (beta chain) was recorded in a study of CD8 T cells in Susac syndrome. RNA in amounts of about 0.45 to 1 ug was reverse transcribed with random hexamers. The CDR3 of TCR beta was amplified by immunoSEQ multiplex PCR across 54 Vbeta and 13 Jbeta. Each CDR3 protein gets one entry after TCRdb re-called the immunoSEQ multiplex PCR reads with MiXCR. The table records roughly 80,000 distinct CDR3 sequences, just under 95% of them present only once. From blood CD8+ and CD4+ T cells, TCR beta sequences were generated. It was healthy donors who served as the controls, matched for age and sex. Sequencing was carried out using CD8+ T cells from PBMCs. The sequence came from a human donor in good health.

CDR3 in DNA: TGTGCCAGCAGCGTAGGGCTGCTCCAAGAGACCCAGTACTTC. This translates into CASSVGLLQETQYF. The rearrangement links TRBV9 to TRBJ2-5; no clear D gene. The CDR3 runs to 14 residues. V shed 0 bases and J shed 1 base, with 7 bases lying between them. Per the germline V gene, CDR1 is SGDLS and CDR2 is YYNGEE.